Listed below are T cell receptor beta chains from one sample, sequenced in a study of T cells in Graves' hyperthyroidism and ophthalmopathy. TCRdb called the multiplex PCR reads again in MiXCR, with one record for every CDR3 protein. In the table there are 600,000 to 850,000 distinct CDR3 sequences, 18% of which are singletons. Sequencing was done on a sample of blood. All receptors derive from a woman aged 45-65 years with Graves' hyperthyroidism that later progressed to Graves' ophthalmopathy. Each CDR3 is given with its conserved first and last residue. D genes are given only for firm matches. Size is omitted from some rows. Given values are once, few, many or a class for expanded clones.

length | J | D | V | size | DNA | CDR3
16 | TRBJ2-3 | TRBD2 | TRBV11-2 | many | TGTGCCAGCAGCTATGGACTAGCGGTGTCCCCAGATACGCAGTATTTT | CASSYGLAVSPDTQYF
13 | TRBJ1-2 | - | TRBV18 | many | TGTGCCAGCTCACCCCAGAGGGATGCTGGCTACACCTTC | CASSPQRDAGYTF
15 | TRBJ1-4 | - | TRBV5-1 | few | TGCGCCAGCAGCTTGGACAGCGTTAGGGGTGAAAAACTGTTTTTT | CASSLDSVRGEKLFF
13 | TRBJ2-7 | - | TRBV19 | once | TGTGCCAGTACCCCCGGTGGCCGCTACGAGCAGTACTTC | CASTPGGRYEQYF
12 | TRBJ1-2 | - | TRBV12-3/TRBV12-4 | many | TGTGCCAGCATCGGACAGAACTATGGCTACACCTTC | CASIGQNYGYTF
12 | TRBJ1-2 | - | TRBV5-4 | few | TGTGCCAGCAGCGCCGACTACTATGGCTACACCTTC | CASSADYYGYTF
15 | TRBJ2-2 | - | TRBV5-6 | - | TGTGCCAGCAGCTTTCTGGGGGCAGGCACCGGGGAGCTGTTTTTT | CASSFLGAGTGELFF
14 | TRBJ1-6 | - | TRBV10-2 | - | TGCGCCAGCAGTGTTACACCCTATAATTCACCCCTCCACTTT | CASSVTPYNSPLHF
13 | TRBJ1-1 | - | TRBV7-9 | once | TGTGCCAGCAGCCAAGAAAACCTTAGTGAAGCTTTCTTT | CASSQENLSEAFF
15 | TRBJ2-5 | TRBD2 | TRBV5-4 | few | TGTGCCAGCAGCACCGATAGCGGGGGGAAAGAGACCCAGTACTTC | CASSTDSGGKETQYF
15 | TRBJ2-7 | - | TRBV7-2 | few | TGTGCCAGCAGCCGCGGGACATACTCCCCCTACGAGCAGTACTTC | CASSRGTYSPYEQYF
15 | TRBJ1-5 | - | TRBV6-1 | many | TGTGCCAGCAGTGAAGGGATCGCAGGGTTTCAGCCCCAGCATTTT | CASSEGIAGFQPQHF
15 | TRBJ2-6 | - | TRBV30 | - | TGTGCCTGGAAAATTCGTCGGTCTGGGGCCAACGTCCTGACTTTC | CAWKIRRSGANVLTF
15 | TRBJ1-6 | TRBD1 | TRBV27 | many | TGTGCCAGCAGTTTGGGGGACAGAGTGAATTCACCCCTCCACTTT | CASSLGDRVNSPLHF
19 | TRBJ2-5 | - | TRBV5-1 | many | TGCGCCAGCAGCTTGGTCCTTGGGTCGGGTGGGTCGTACCAAGAGACCCAGTACTTC | CASSLVLGSGGSYQETQYF